Below are 26 T cell receptor beta chains sequenced from a single sample in a study of graft-versus-host responses after intestinal transplantation. Their specific antigens are unknown. The repertoire was sequenced with immunoSEQ multiplex PCR; TCRdb's copy has only in-frame clones and lacks some. The sample lists about 86,000 clones; about 85% were seen once. The specimen was unstimulated CD4+ T cells sorted from spleen or lymph node cells, collected before transplant. The receptors derive from a human donor who was the organ donor for an intestinal transplant.

This clone was detected only a few times. V is TRBV6-1 and J is TRBJ1-2; 8 nucleotides line up with TRBD1. The CDR3 is 12 amino acids. V shed 6 bases, J shed 4 bases, and the junction held 1 base outside the gene matches. The germline V gene has CDR1 MNHNS and CDR2 SASEGT. Here the CDR3 DNA reads TGTGCCAGCAGCGGACAGGGCTATGGCTACACCTTC. Its translation is CASSGQGYGYTF.

This clone was picked up a small number of times. CDR3 DNA sequence: TGTGCCAGCAGTTTATGGGGGGCGCTTTACGAGCAGTACTTC. This gives the protein CASSLWGALYEQYF. The chain combines TRBV28 with TRBJ2-7; the D gene is possibly TRBD1 (6 bases). CDR3 length: 14 residues. Germline V CDR1 and CDR2: MDHEN, SYDVKM. The V end was cut by 0 bases, the J end by 4 bases, with 10 bases between.

The CDR3 nucleotides read TGTGCCAGCAGCCAGACTAGCGGGGGACGCACAGATACGCAGTATTTT. Its translation is CASSQTSGGRTDTQYF. The rearrangement links TRBV7-3 to TRBJ2-3, with 12 nucleotides matching TRBD2. The ends lost 5 bases at V and 1 base at J; junction bases unmatched: 4. This CDR3 is 16 amino acids long. Germline V gene data show CDR1 as SGHTA and CDR2 as FQGTGA.

The chain combines TRBV6-5 with TRBJ2-2, with TRBD2 as a possible D gene (5 bases). CDR1 is MNHEY and CDR2 is SVGAGI in the germline V gene. The CDR3 length is 13 residues. Trimming shortened V by 11 bases and J by 1 base, and 11 bases separated the two germline ends. As DNA, the CDR3 is TGTGCCGCTCGTCGGGGGAACACCGGGGAGCTGTTTTTT. Encoded protein: CAARRGNTGELFF.

The rearrangement joins TRBV11-2 to TRBJ1-3; 10 nucleotides agree with TRBD1. CDR1 is SGHAT and CDR2 is FQNNGV in the germline V gene. With V trimmed by 4 bases and J by 5 bases, 2 bases remained unmatched. The CDR3 loop spans 14 amino acids. Written as DNA, the CDR3 is TGTGCCAGCAGCTCAGACAGGGGGCGAAACACCATATATTTT. Its translation: CASSSDRGRNTIYF. Using reference TRBV11-2 and TRBJ1-3 for the parts outside the CDR3, the full variable domain is EAGVAQSPRYKIIEKRQSVAFWCNPISGHATLYWYQQILGQGPKLLIQFQNNGVVDDSQLPKDRFSAERLKGVDSTLKIQPAKLEDSAVYLCASSSDRGRNTIYFGEGSWLTVV.

J is TRBJ2-7 and V is TRBV19; 7 nucleotides align to TRBD2. Germline-derived CDR1 and CDR2 are LNHDA and SQIVND (reference sequence). The CDR3 is made up of 12 amino acids. V was clipped by 3 bases and J by 7 bases; unmatched bases: 3. CDR3 in amino acids: CASSMEGGEQYF. For the CDR3, the DNA is TGTGCCAGTAGTATGGAGGGAGGGGAGCAGTACTTC.

The chain combines TRBV27 with TRBJ1-1; weak D call: TRBD1 (5 bases). The CDR3 consists of 16 residues. Germline V gene sequence: CDR1 MNHEY, CDR2 SMNVEV (reference sequence). The germline V and J ends were trimmed by 2 bases and 1 base, with 14 bases remaining between them. The CDR3 loop is CASSLIRERTNTEAFF. The CDR3 bases are TGTGCCAGCAGTTTAATCAGGGAACGAACGAACACTGAAGCTTTCTTT.

The chain is built from TRBV7-3 and TRBJ2-7; TRBD1 matches at 7 bases. CDR3 length: 15 amino acids. Per the germline V gene, CDR1 is SGHTA and CDR2 is FQGTGA. After removal of 0 bases from V and 1 base from J, the junction contained 3 bases not matched to a gene. CDR3 nucleotides: TGTGCCAGCAGCTTAACCGACAGGGCATCCTACGAGCAGTACTTC. Translating gives CASSLTDRASYEQYF.

The V call is TRBV25-1, the J call TRBJ2-3; the D gene is possibly TRBD1 (5 bases). Germline CDR1 is MGHDK and CDR2 is SYGVNS. The CDR3 covers 15 residues. Between the trimmed V and J ends, which lost 0 bases and 6 bases, there was a span of 13 bases. This chain's CDR3 is CASSEYAGLGDTQYF. The CDR3 nucleotides are TGTGCCAGCAGTGAATATGCAGGGTTAGGGGATACGCAGTATTTT. The full variable domain, in which reference TRBV25-1 and TRBJ2-3 provide the parts outside the CDR3, is EADIYQTPRYLVIGTGKKITLECSQTMGHDKMYWYQQDPGMELHLIHYSYGVNSTEKGDLSSESTVSRIRTEHFPLTLESARPSHTSQYLCASSEYAGLGDTQYFGPGTRLTVL.

This clone occurred a few times. The V gene is TRBV6-1, the J gene TRBJ1-2; D perhaps matches TRBD1 (6 bases). This CDR3 contains 13 residues. The germline gives CDR1 MNHNS, CDR2 SASEGT. V was pared by 6 bases and J by 2 bases, with 10 bases between. The CDR3: CASSFDRNYGYTF. As DNA, the CDR3 is TGTGCCAGCAGCTTTGACAGGAACTATGGCTACACCTTC.

CDR3: CASSAYISREAQYF. The CDR3 nucleotides read TGTGCCAGCAGTGCCTATATCTCGCGAGAGGCGCAGTATTTT. This chain joins TRBV2 and TRBJ2-3; no reliable D call. This CDR3 is built from 14 residues. Germline CDR1 SNHLY, CDR2 FYNNEI. Trimming took off 4 bases at V and 10 bases at J, with 18 bases between the two ends.

The J gene is TRBJ1-4, the V gene TRBV7-9; perhaps TRBD1 as D (5 bases). V was pared by 5 bases and J by 0 bases, with 13 bases between. Per germline, CDR1 SEHNR and CDR2 FQNEAQ (reference sequence). This CDR3 has 16 residues. CDR3 protein: CASSHRQIATNEKLFF. As DNA, the CDR3 is TGTGCCAGCAGCCACAGACAGATTGCAACTAATGAAAAACTGTTTTTT.

CDR3 in amino acids: CSVVLSSYNEQFF. In nucleotides, the CDR3 is TGCAGCGTTGTCCTGAGCTCCTACAATGAGCAGTTCTTC. This sequence joins TRBV29-1 and TRBJ2-1; D is ambiguous. The CDR3 extends over 13 amino acids. Germline CDR1 is SQVTM and CDR2 is ANQGSEA. V was pared by 4 bases and J by 0 bases, with 7 bases between.

The V call is TRBV7-9, the J call TRBJ2-5; TRBD2 agrees at 7 bases. Germline V gives CDR1 SEHNR, CDR2 FQNEAQ (reference sequence). The CDR3 is 14 residues long. The trim removed 8 bases at V and 5 bases at J, leaving 11 bases unmatched. The CDR3 reads CASCGGSWLETQYF. CDR3 sequence (DNA): TGTGCCAGCTGCGGGGGTAGTTGGTTGGAGACCCAGTACTTC.

V gene TRBV5-1 combines with J gene TRBJ2-3; 8 nucleotides agree with TRBD2. V was clipped by 5 bases and J by 6 bases; unmatched bases: 8. CDR3 length: 14 amino acids. Germline CDR1 and CDR2: SGHRS and YFSETQ. The CDR3 sequence: CASRSGGAFDTQYF. The CDR3 DNA reads TGCGCCAGCAGATCCGGGGGGGCTTTTGATACGCAGTATTTT. The full variable domain, in which reference TRBV5-1 and TRBJ2-3 provide the parts outside the CDR3, is KAGVTQTPRYLIKTRGQQVTLSCSPISGHRSVSWYQQTPGQGLQFLFEYFSETQRNKGNFPGRFSGRQFSNSRSEMNVSTLELGDSALYLCASRSGGAFDTQYFGPGTRLTVL.

This chain uses TRBV18 with TRBJ2-1; tentative D call: TRBD2 (5 bases). The CDR3 totals 14 residues. The germline V gene has CDR1 KGHSH and CDR2 LQKENI. V was pared by 0 bases and J by 10 bases, with 13 bases between. As DNA, the CDR3 is TGTGCCAGCTCACCACCGGTAGGGAGAGGCGAGCAGTTCTTC. Amino acids: CASSPPVGRGEQFF.

This chain uses TRBV27 with TRBJ2-3, with 12 bases fitting TRBD2. After removal of 5 bases from V and 6 bases from J, the junction contained 12 bases not matched to a gene. The CDR3 consists of 17 residues. In germline, CDR1 is MNHEY, CDR2 SMNVEV (reference sequence). The CDR3 DNA reads TGTGCCAGCAGTGCCCTGACTAGCGGGGGCGCCGGGGATACGCAGTATTTT. The encoded protein is CASSALTSGGAGDTQYF.

This chain connects TRBV6-5 to TRBJ2-3, with 9 bases that match TRBD2. The V gene's germline CDR1 is MNHEY and CDR2 SVGAGI. The CDR3 loop spans 15 amino acids. V dropped 1 base and J dropped 6; count of bases not matched to a gene: 5. Written as DNA, the CDR3 is TGTGCCAGCAGTTACTTGAGCCTAGCGGGGGATACGCAGTATTTT. It translates to CASSYLSLAGDTQYF.

The chain carries TRBV11-1 and TRBJ2-7, with D possibly matching TRBD2 (5 bases). Per germline, CDR1 SGHAT and CDR2 FQDESV (reference sequence). The germline V and J ends were trimmed by 2 bases and 2 bases, with 10 bases remaining between them. The CDR3 runs 14 residues. The CDR3 DNA reads as TGTGCCAGCAGCTTAAACGGGGTTACCTACGAGCAGTACTTC. It yields the protein CASSLNGVTYEQYF.

This chain connects TRBV19 to TRBJ1-2; weak D call: TRBD1 (5 bases). The germline V and J ends were trimmed by 7 bases and 4 bases, with 13 bases remaining between them. This CDR3 contains 13 residues. Per germline, CDR1 LNHDA and CDR2 SQIVND (reference sequence). The CDR3 sequence: CASKRGPIYGYTF. CDR3 bases: TGTGCCAGTAAGCGGGGACCCATCTATGGCTACACCTTC.

The chain has TRBV13 and TRBJ1-2, with unresolved D. V lost 5 bases and J 3 bases, leaving 7 bases between the germline ends. The CDR3 contains 12 residues. Germline CDR1 is PRHDT and CDR2 is FYEKMQ (reference sequence). CDR3 nucleotides: TGTGCCAGCAGCAACAGAGACTATGGCTACACCTTC. Translated, it gives CASSNRDYGYTF.

Only one count was recorded for this clone. V and J are TRBV18 and TRBJ2-1; no reliable D call. The V end was cut by 3 bases, the J end by 1 base, with 10 bases between. Germline CDR1 reads KGHSH; CDR2 reads LQKENI. This CDR3 has 15 residues. The CDR3 DNA follows: TGTGCCAGCTCACCGTCGTACCGGTCCTACAATGAGCAGTTCTTC. This gives the protein CASSPSYRSYNEQFF.

The chain employs TRBV6-6 and TRBJ2-4; TRBD1 might be the D (5 bases). The CDR3 is made up of 16 amino acids. Germline V gene lookup returns CDR1 MNHNY and CDR2 SVGAGI (reference sequence). With 6 bases removed from V and 9 bases from J, the gap between germline ends came to 24 bases. For the CDR3, the DNA is TGTGCCAGCAGAGGTTTAAATTTGGGCAGGGCAAGCATTCAGTACTTC. Amino acids: CASRGLNLGRASIQYF.

The CDR3 region is CASSYSGRGEQFF. CDR3 DNA: TGTGCCAGCAGCTATAGCGGGAGGGGTGAGCAGTTCTTC. The J gene is TRBJ2-1, the V gene TRBV2, with TRBD2 matching over 11 bases. The germline gives CDR1 SNHLY, CDR2 FYNNEI. Trimming cost V 6 bases and J 9 bases; bases outside gene matches: 4. The CDR3 runs to 13 residues.

The gene calls are TRBV21-1 and TRBJ2-5; the D call TRBD2 from the table was never checked on the DNA. TRBV21-1 is labeled a pseudogene. The CDR3 is 19 residues long. Here the CDR3 DNA reads TGTGCCAGCAGCAAAGACCGGGATGAGGACCGGGAGCACTCAGAGACCCAGTACTTC. Residues: CASSKDRDEDREHSETQYF.

The chain employs TRBV19 and TRBJ1-5, with no clear D. Germline values: CDR1 LNHDA, CDR2 SQIVND (reference sequence). This CDR3 has 13 amino acids. V lost 6 bases and J lost 4, with 10 bases in between. The CDR3 nucleotides are TGTGCCAGTAGCATGCCGGGGAATCAGCCCCAGCATTTT. It yields the protein CASSMPGNQPQHF.